This entry lists 17 T cell receptor beta chains sequenced from one sample in a study of T cells in Graves' hyperthyroidism and ophthalmopathy. Amplification of TCR beta CDR3 regions used RNA as the template. With the HTBI primer set, the TCR CDR3 went through a first round of RT-PCR. Each CDR3 protein gets one entry after TCRdb re-called the multiplex PCR reads with MiXCR. The sample holds about 560,000 distinct CDR3 sequences, roughly 17% seen once. The source material was blood. The source of these receptors is a woman aged 18-30 years with Graves' hyperthyroidism.

This clonotype was observed many times. The chain has TRBV28 and TRBJ2-7, with TRBD2 matching over 8 bases. The CDR3 covers 15 residues. Germline V lookup: CDR1 MDHEN, CDR2 SYDVKM. The J segment lost 5 bases and the V segment lost 5 bases, leaving 11 bases of the junction unmatched. Written as DNA, the CDR3 is TGTGCCAGCAGTGGGCTGTATAGCGGGACCCACGAGCAGTACTTC. Its protein is CASSGLYSGTHEQYF.

Remarks on this clonotype: This sequence may be a read error, since a much larger clone differs from it by one base. The chain employs TRBV12-3 or TRBV12-4 and TRBJ1-2, with D tentatively TRBD1 (5 bases). CDR3 length equals 14 residues. Trimming shortened V by 3 bases and J by 4 bases, and 12 bases separated the two germline ends. The CDR3 sequence: CASSFRTPRYGYTF. CDR3 DNA: TGTGCCAGCAGTTTCCGGACACCCCGCTATGGCTACACCTTC.

This clonotype was seen at least ten times. CDR3 sequence reads: CASRYSSLNYGYTF. DNA for the CDR3: TGTGCCAGCCGATACAGTTCCCTTAACTATGGCTACACCTTC. The chain joins TRBV27 to TRBJ1-2; D not certain. This CDR3 spans 14 amino acids. The germline V gene encodes CDR1 MNHEY and CDR2 SMNVEV (reference sequence). V was cut by 8 bases and J by 1 base, with 14 bases left in between.

This clonotype was detected only a few times. The chain employs TRBV7-9 and TRBJ1-2; 9 nucleotides match TRBD1. The CDR3 runs 16 residues. Germline V gene sequence: CDR1 SEHNR, CDR2 FQNEAQ (reference sequence). After removal of 2 bases from V and 4 bases from J, the junction contained 8 bases not matched to a gene. This CDR3 reads CASSLLRDRDGYGYTF. The CDR3 coding sequence is TGTGCCAGCAGCTTACTTCGGGACAGGGACGGCTATGGCTACACCTTC.

This clonotype came up many times. The chain joins TRBV27 to TRBJ1-5; the D gene is possibly TRBD1 (5 bases). V lost 2 bases and J 1 base, leaving 9 bases between the germline ends. Germline CDR1 reads MNHEY; CDR2 reads SMNVEV (reference sequence). There are 15 residues in the CDR3. The CDR3 nucleotides are TGTGCCAGCAGTTTAAGGGGTAGGAGCAATCAGCCCCAGCATTTT. Protein sequence: CASSLRGRSNQPQHF.

V is TRBV10-3 and J is TRBJ1-6; the match to TRBD1 covers 8 bases. The J segment lost 14 bases and the V segment lost 4 bases, leaving 19 bases of the junction unmatched. The germline CDR1 and CDR2 sequences are ENHRY and SYGVKD. The CDR3 loop spans 17 amino acids. For the CDR3, the DNA is TGTGCCATCAGTGGGACAGGGATTTCGGCCTCCGGGGGGACCCTCCACTTT. Translation: CAISGTGISASGGTLHF.

Regarding this clonotype: A junction end diverges from the germline sequence, so it may reflect a read error. The rearrangement links TRBV20-1 to TRBJ2-1, with a weak D call TRBD2 (6 bases). The CDR3 is made up of 11 amino acids. CDR1 is DFQATT, CDR2 SNEGSKA, per germline (reference sequence). The CDR3 DNA follows: TGCAGTGCTAGACGGCCGGGACTCTCCCTCTTC. Its translation is CSARRPGLSLF.

This clonotype was observed at least ten times. The chain has TRBV6-1 and TRBJ1-5, with 8 bases identical to TRBD1. J lost 7 bases, V lost 2 bases, and 7 bases had no gene match. CDR1 is MNHNS, CDR2 SASEGT, per germline. CDR3 size: 15 residues. The CDR3 here is CASSEPSGGGQPQHF. The CDR3 coding sequence is TGTGCCAGCAGTGAACCCTCAGGGGGCGGACAGCCCCAGCATTTT.

This clonotype was seen ten or more times. The DNA for the CDR3 is TGTGCCGTCGGGGCGGGGGCTTCGGTCGCTTTCTTT. Its protein is CAVGAGASVAFF. The genes are TRBV7-9 and TRBJ1-1, with D perhaps TRBD1 (6 bases). Looked up from germline, CDR1 is SEHNR and CDR2 is FQNEAQ (reference sequence). The CDR3 sequence is 12 residues long. Trimming removed 11 bases at V and 11 bases at J, with 21 bases between.

This clonotype was seen just once. Since a much larger clone is just one base distant, this may be a read error. The chain recombines TRBV6-5 with TRBJ2-1; D is unclear. Trimming cost V 2 bases and J 6 bases, with 14 bases left between them. Germline lookup yields CDR1 MNHEY and CDR2 SVGAGI. The CDR3 runs 15 residues. CDR3 DNA sequence: TGTGCCAGCAGTTACCGGCCAGGACCTAGCAATGAGCAGTTCTTC. Amino acids: CASSYRPGPSNEQFF.

Ten or more counts support this clonotype. V usage is TRBV7-8 and J usage is TRBJ1-5; no clear D. Deletions cut 8 bases from V and 0 bases from J, with 11 bases between. The CDR3 is 14 amino acids. CDR1 and CDR2 from the germline V gene are SGHVS and FQNEAQ. CDR3 coding DNA: TGTGCCAGCCAGAAAACTTATAGCAATCAGCCCCAGCATTTT. Translated, it gives CASQKTYSNQPQHF.

This clonotype was seen ten or more times. This chain links TRBV20-1 with TRBJ1-5, with D perhaps matching TRBD1 (5 bases). CDR1 is DFQATT and CDR2 is SNEGSKA in the germline V gene (reference sequence). Trimming shortened V by 1 base and J by 5 bases, and 18 bases separated the two germline ends. The CDR3 loop spans 16 amino acids. The CDR3 nucleotides are TGCAGTGCTAGAGGTCATTCAGCAGGGAATGATCAGCCCCAGCATTTT. Protein sequence: CSARGHSAGNDQPQHF.

V and J are TRBV29-1 and TRBJ1-4, with a tentative D call TRBD1 (6 bases). V was cut by 4 bases and J by 8 bases, with 14 bases left in between. Germline values: CDR1 SQVTM, CDR2 ANQGSEA. The CDR3 extends over 13 amino acids. The CDR3 here is CSVALQGHEKLFF. The CDR3 DNA sequence: TGCAGCGTTGCTCTACAGGGTCACGAAAAACTGTTTTTT.

This clonotype was seen a few times. The chain recombines TRBV29-1 with TRBJ1-1, with unresolved D. Trimming pared 0 bases from V and 4 bases from J, leaving 12 bases between. This CDR3 region has 14 residues. From germline, CDR1 is SQVTM and CDR2 ANQGSEA. The CDR3 spells CSVEEGLVGTEAFF. Here the CDR3 DNA reads TGCAGCGTTGAAGAGGGCTTGGTTGGCACTGAAGCTTTCTTT.

This clonotype was picked up a small number of times. The chain has TRBV20-1 and TRBJ2-7; D remains unclear. The CDR3 is 16 amino acids. Trimming took 0 bases from V and 3 from J, leaving 18 bases between them. Germline loops: CDR1 DFQATT, CDR2 SNEGSKA (reference sequence). The CDR3 sequence is CSARDQYVAFNYEQYF. CDR3 DNA: TGCAGTGCTAGAGATCAATACGTAGCTTTTAACTACGAGCAGTACTTC.

This sequence joins TRBV12-3 or TRBV12-4 and TRBJ2-7, with D possibly TRBD2 on 5 matching bases. Trimming took off 2 bases at V and 4 bases at J, with 9 bases between the two ends. The CDR3 contains 13 residues. The CDR3 nucleotides are TGTGCCAGCAGTTTATTCCGGACTTACGAGCAGTACTTC. Translated: CASSLFRTYEQYF.

This clonotype was detected a few times. The chain employs TRBV6-4 and TRBJ2-1, with TRBD2 matching 12 bases. V was pared by 6 bases and J by 0 bases, with 6 bases of the junction left unmatched. From germline, CDR1 is MRHNA and CDR2 SNTAGT. This CDR3 is 17 amino acids long. This chain's CDR3 is CASSRGLAGSSYNEQFF. The CDR3, as DNA: TGTGCCAGCAGCCGAGGACTAGCGGGGAGCTCCTACAATGAGCAGTTCTTC.